Listed here are 29 T cell receptor beta chains from one sample, sequenced in a study of long-term antiretroviral therapy in people with HIV. Version v3.0 of the immunoSEQ assay ran at survey level. Here immunoSEQ multiplex PCR was the method, and the copy in TCRdb shows in-frame clones only, minus some. The data contain 25,000 to 30,000 clones, 70% to 85% of them singletons. This specimen was unsorted PBMCs, taken 0.8 years before starting antiretroviral therapy. Every receptor here comes from a man aged 18 to 30 with HIV.

Only a few counts were recorded for this clone. The genes are TRBV19 and TRBJ1-2; 7 nucleotides agree with TRBD1. V gave up 1 base and J gave up 2 bases; unmatched junction bases: 4. In germline, CDR1 is LNHDA, CDR2 SQIVND (reference sequence). The CDR3 is made up of 15 amino acids. DNA of the CDR3: TGTGCCAGTAGTATAGGGACAGGAGTGAACTATGGCTACACCTTC. Protein: CASSIGTGVNYGYTF.

This sequence joins TRBV5-5 and TRBJ2-2; D gene unclear. Germline values: CDR1 SGHKS, CDR2 YYEKEE (reference sequence). CDR3 size: 16 residues. V was trimmed by 2 bases and J by 9 bases, leaving 20 bases between them. The CDR3 protein is CASSFHRASPERELFF. The CDR3 DNA sequence: TGTGCCAGCAGCTTCCATAGGGCCTCCCCGGAGAGGGAGCTGTTTTTT.

This rearrangement joins TRBV19 to TRBJ1-6; D gene ambiguous. The germline V gene encodes CDR1 LNHDA and CDR2 SQIVND (reference sequence). The CDR3 loop spans 14 amino acids. The V and J ends lost 7 bases and 9 bases respectively, with 16 bases between them. The CDR3 bases are TGTGCCAGTACCCCGGACGGTGCGGGTTCACCCCTCCACTTT. It yields the protein CASTPDGAGSPLHF.

This clone was seen only a few times. This chain joins TRBV15 and TRBJ1-4; D is unresolved. V was clipped by 0 bases and J by 2 bases, with 7 bases between them. Per germline, CDR1 LNHNV and CDR2 YYDKDF (reference sequence). The CDR3 length is 15 residues. As DNA, the CDR3 is TGTGCCACCAGCAGAGACCCCGCGACTAATGAAAAACTGTTTTTT. Amino acids: CATSRDPATNEKLFF.

This chain uses TRBV30 with TRBJ2-7; unclear D gene. Germline lookup yields CDR1 GTSNPN and CDR2 SVGIG (reference sequence). The germline V and J ends were trimmed by 7 bases and 0 bases, with 10 bases remaining between them. This CDR3 is built from 12 residues. CDR3 sequence: CALDGSSYEQYF. DNA of the CDR3: TGTGCCTTAGACGGCAGCTCCTACGAGCAGTACTTC.

In its sample, this clone was seen once. This rearrangement joins TRBV14 to TRBJ2-1, with TRBD1 matching 9 bases. J lost 7 bases, V lost 6 bases, and 13 bases had no gene match. The CDR3 loop spans 16 amino acids. CDR1 and CDR2 (germline): SGHDN, FVKESK. The CDR3 sequence: CASSSAGTGFSNEQFF. CDR3 nucleotides: TGTGCCAGCAGTAGCGCCGGGACAGGGTTTTCTAATGAGCAGTTCTTC.

The chain employs TRBV5-1 and TRBJ2-7; 7 bases match TRBD2. Per the germline V gene, CDR1 is SGHRS and CDR2 is YFSETQ. Trimming took 0 bases from V and 2 from J; bases not matched to a gene: 5. The CDR3 is made up of 15 amino acids. The CDR3 coding sequence is TGCGCCAGCAGCTTGGACGGGAGGATGACCTACGAGCAGTACTTC. This encodes CASSLDGRMTYEQYF.

This clone was seen only a few times. The V gene is TRBV2, the J gene TRBJ1-5; maybe TRBD1 (5 bases). V lost 6 bases and J lost 0, with 9 bases in between. The CDR3 has 14 residues. CDR1 and CDR2 from the germline V gene are SNHLY and FYNNEI. The CDR3 bases are TGTGCCAGCAGCGGGGCGTATAGCAATCAGCCCCAGCATTTT. Encoded protein: CASSGAYSNQPQHF.

This clone was detected only once. The CDR3 loop is CAIRRTGLAETQYF. The CDR3 DNA follows: TGTGCCATCAGGAGGACAGGTCTTGCAGAGACCCAGTACTTC. J is TRBJ2-5 and V is TRBV10-3; TRBD1 agrees at 7 bases. Per germline, CDR1 ENHRY and CDR2 SYGVKD. The CDR3 extends over 14 amino acids. V trimming: 6 bases; J trimming: 4 bases; junction bases outside the gene matches: 8.

The chain combines TRBV30 with TRBJ1-1, with D hard to call. V lost 3 bases, J lost 1 base, and 9 bases lay in between. The CDR3 sequence is 13 residues long. Germline V CDR1 and CDR2: GTSNPN, SVGIG (reference sequence). The CDR3 DNA follows: TGTGCCTGGAGAGCTTCTCGGAACACTGAAGCTTTCTTT. It is translated as CAWRASRNTEAFF. Filled out from reference TRBV30 and TRBJ1-1, the complete variable domain reads SQTIHQWPATLVQPVGSPLSLECTVEGTSNPNLYWYRQAAGRGLQLLFYSVGIGQISSEVPQNLSASRPQDRQFILSSKKLLLSDSGFYLCAWRASRNTEAFFGQGTRLTVV.

J is TRBJ2-7 and V is TRBV6-1, with a tentative D call TRBD2 (5 bases). The V gene lost 2 bases and the J gene lost 3 bases, with 11 bases spanning the gap. This CDR3 is built from 14 residues. Germline assignment: CDR1 MNHNS and CDR2 SASEGT. The CDR3 spells CASSEQDWNYEQYF. CDR3 bases: TGTGCCAGCAGTGAACAGGACTGGAACTACGAGCAGTACTTC.

The chain is built from TRBV7-2 and TRBJ2-7, with 7 bases fitting TRBD1. The CDR3 extends over 13 amino acids. With V trimmed by 3 bases and J by 3 bases, 2 bases remained unmatched. The V gene's germline CDR1 is SGHTA and CDR2 FQGNSA. The CDR3: CASSLTGYYEQYF. The CDR3 DNA follows: TGTGCCAGCAGCTTGACAGGGTACTACGAGCAGTACTTC.

The table lists this clone with a few counts. V usage is TRBV7-9 and J usage is TRBJ1-2; 8 bases match TRBD1. The CDR3 is 14 residues long. With 2 bases clipped from V and 6 bases from J, the junction kept 5 bases outside the gene matches. CDR1 and CDR2 (germline): SEHNR, FQNEAQ (reference sequence). The CDR3 loop is CASSLSQGADGYTF. The DNA of the CDR3 is TGTGCCAGCAGCTTATCCCAGGGGGCGGATGGCTACACCTTC.

The chain combines TRBV11-2 with TRBJ2-1; a possible D gene is TRBD2 (5 bases). Germline CDR1 reads SGHAT; CDR2 reads FQNNGV. This CDR3 region has 12 residues. V was cut by 5 bases and J by 7 bases, with 9 bases left in between. This chain's CDR3 is CASSTRENEQFF. In DNA form, the CDR3 reads TGTGCCAGCAGCACCCGGGAAAATGAGCAGTTCTTC. The full variable domain, in which reference TRBV11-2 and TRBJ2-1 provide the parts outside the CDR3, is EAGVAQSPRYKIIEKRQSVAFWCNPISGHATLYWYQQILGQGPKLLIQFQNNGVVDDSQLPKDRFSAERLKGVDSTLKIQPAKLEDSAVYLCASSTRENEQFFGPGTRLTVL.

The chain combines TRBV6-6 with TRBJ2-1; no clear D. Germline assignment: CDR1 MNHNY and CDR2 SVGAGI (reference sequence). This CDR3 is built from 13 residues. The V end lost 0 bases, the J end lost 6 bases, and 6 bases lay between the germline ends. For the CDR3, the DNA is TGTGCCAGCAGTTACTCAATCGGCAATGAGCAGTTCTTC. Protein sequence: CASSYSIGNEQFF.

The V and J genes are TRBV28 and TRBJ1-5; no clear D. Germline CDR1 MDHEN, CDR2 SYDVKM. This CDR3 contains 15 residues. V gave up 1 base and J gave up 6 bases, with 13 bases separating them. The CDR3 is CASSLFGPGSQPQHF. Written as DNA, the CDR3 is TGTGCCAGCAGTTTATTTGGGCCGGGGAGTCAGCCCCAGCATTTT.

The DNA of the CDR3 is TGCGCCAGCAGCCAAGACAGGGGACGCATGAACACTGAAGCTTTCTTT. This codes for CASSQDRGRMNTEAFF. The chain combines TRBV4-1 with TRBJ1-1; possibly TRBD1 for D (6 bases). Trimming left V 0 bases short and J 0 bases short, with 11 bases between. Germline V lookup: CDR1 MGHRA, CDR2 YSYEKL. CDR3 length equals 16 residues.

The chain employs TRBV27 and TRBJ2-7, with 11 bases lining up with TRBD2. Germline CDR1 is MNHEY and CDR2 is SMNVEV (reference sequence). V gave up 7 bases and J gave up 4 bases; unmatched junction bases: 3. The CDR3 has 13 amino acids. The CDR3 nucleotides read TGTGCCAGCATGACTAGCGGGAATTACGAGCAGTACTTC. Translation: CASMTSGNYEQYF.

The genes are TRBV28 and TRBJ2-6; D not certain. This CDR3 comprises 15 residues. Trimming took off 6 bases at V and 0 bases at J, with 9 bases between the two ends. CDR1 MDHEN and CDR2 SYDVKM come from the germline V gene. In nucleotides, the CDR3 is TGTGCCAGCAGCCGCCGTATCTCTGGGGCCAACGTCCTGACTTTC. This translates into CASSRRISGANVLTF.

The genes are TRBV4-3 and TRBJ1-3; 8 bases are a match to TRBD1. This CDR3 has 15 residues. Germline lookup yields CDR1 LGHNA and CDR2 YSLEER. V lost 0 bases to trimming and J lost 6 bases; unmatched junction nucleotides: 4. CDR3 coding DNA: TGCGCCAGCAGCCAAGAAGGACAGGGAGTAAACACCATATATTTT. It encodes CASSQEGQGVNTIYF.

The V and J genes are TRBV19 and TRBJ2-1; 7 bases fit TRBD2. The V and J ends lost 1 base and 8 bases, in that order; junction bases with no gene match: 5. Germline CDR1 reads LNHDA; CDR2 reads SQIVND (reference sequence). The CDR3 is made up of 14 amino acids. The CDR3 region is CASSIGEGQYEQFF. The CDR3 DNA follows: TGTGCCAGTAGTATAGGGGAGGGCCAGTATGAGCAGTTCTTC.

The chain recombines TRBV19 with TRBJ2-6; 7 nucleotides line up with TRBD1. The CDR3 totals 17 residues. CDR1 is LNHDA and CDR2 is SQIVND in the germline V gene (reference sequence). V was pared by 6 bases and J by 0 bases, with 8 bases of the junction left unmatched. The CDR3, as DNA: TGTGCCAGTAGCCGGGACAGCCCTCTCTCTGGGGCCAACGTCCTGACTTTC. Protein product: CASSRDSPLSGANVLTF. Using reference TRBV19 and TRBJ2-6 for the parts outside the CDR3, the full variable domain is DGGITQSPKYLFRKEGQNVTLSCEQNLNHDAMYWYRQDPGQGLRLIYYSQIVNDFQKGDIAEGYSVSREKKESFPLTVTSAQKNPTAFYLCASSRDSPLSGANVLTFGAGSRLTVL.

The V and J genes are TRBV5-4 and TRBJ2-1; D possibly corresponds to TRBD2 (5 bases). Germline loops: CDR1 SGHNT, CDR2 YYREEE (reference sequence). V was clipped by 4 bases and J by 0 bases, with 14 bases between them. This CDR3 comprises 16 residues. The DNA for the CDR3 is TGTGCCAGCAGCGGGGAGCGGCAGAGCTCCTACAATGAGCAGTTCTTC. Residues: CASSGERQSSYNEQFF.

As for this clone: This same CDR3 is encoded by further DNA sequences in the sample. The chain has TRBV29-1 and TRBJ2-3; TRBD1 matches 8 bases. The V gene end was trimmed by 1 base and the J gene end by 2 bases; junction bases not matched to a gene: 2. The CDR3 loop spans 14 amino acids. Germline CDR1 and CDR2: SQVTM and ANQGSEA. CDR3 region: CSVEGQGFTDTQYF. The CDR3, as DNA: TGCAGCGTTGAAGGACAGGGGTTCACAGATACGCAGTATTTT.

The chain joins TRBV6-5 to TRBJ2-3; 9 nucleotides agree with TRBD2. CDR1 and CDR2 (germline): MNHEY, SVGAGI. Losses at the gene ends were 4 bases for V and 5 bases for J; bases not matched to a gene: 10. The CDR3 is 16 amino acids. The CDR3 DNA follows: TGTGCCAGCAGTTCCCTAGGGCGGGAGGGAGTAGATACGCAGTATTTT. Translating gives CASSSLGREGVDTQYF.

This clone has a handful of counts. This chain uses TRBV5-1 with TRBJ2-7; D is tentatively TRBD1 or TRBD2 (5 bases each). Trimming removed 3 bases from V and 0 bases from J, with 16 bases in between. The CDR3 is 16 amino acids. From germline, CDR1 is SGHRS and CDR2 YFSETQ. As DNA, the CDR3 is TGCGCCAGCAGCTGGGGGACCGCCAGGGCCTCCTACGAGCAGTACTTC. It yields the protein CASSWGTARASYEQYF.

This clone is categorized as medium-sized. The CDR3 DNA is TGTGCCAGCAGTGACGGACTAGCGGGGGGGCCGAGAGATACGCAGTATTTT. Its translation is CASSDGLAGGPRDTQYF. The chain links TRBV6-4 to TRBJ2-3; 15 nucleotides match TRBD2. Per the germline V gene, CDR1 is MRHNA and CDR2 is SNTAGT. V trimming: 2 bases; J trimming: 5 bases; junction bases outside the gene matches: 5. This CDR3 is 17 amino acids long.

V and J are TRBV4-3 and TRBJ2-6; a possible D gene is TRBD1 (5 bases). V lost 3 bases to trimming and J lost 0 bases, with 18 bases between them. The CDR3 extends over 19 amino acids. CDR1 LGHNA and CDR2 YSLEER come from the germline V gene. The CDR3 loop reads CASSQRYDRFSSGANVLTF. DNA of the CDR3: TGCGCCAGCAGCCAGAGGTATGACAGATTTAGCTCTGGGGCCAACGTCCTGACTTTC.

This clone was detected a few times. The rearrangement uses TRBV7-9 and TRBJ1-2, with TRBD1 matching 7 bases. Germline trimming cut 4 bases from V and 4 bases from J; bases unmatched to any gene: 15. CDR3 length equals 17 residues. Germline V gene data show CDR1 as SEHNR and CDR2 as FQNEAQ (reference sequence). CDR3: CASSSTIARQGSYGYTF. DNA of the CDR3: TGTGCCAGCAGCTCAACAATCGCCCGACAGGGATCCTATGGCTACACCTTC.